The 23 T cell receptor beta chains presented below share a single source sample, sequenced in a study of blood T cell repertoires in COVID-19. TCRdb's table, derived via immunoSEQ multiplex PCR, lists solely in-frame clones and lacks some. The sample comprises approximately 350,000 clones, around 83% of which are singletons, and 2.5% to 3% rests with the top ten. The sample was peripheral blood. All receptors derive from a man aged 30-40 years with active or convalescent COVID-19.

The chain employs TRBV29-1 and TRBJ1-5; 8 bases align to TRBD1. Germline CDR1 and CDR2: SQVTM and ANQGSEA. This CDR3 contains 13 residues. The V gene end was trimmed by 6 bases and the J gene end by 3 bases; junction bases not matched to a gene: 4. CDR3: CSVSGGANQPQHF. The CDR3 region has the DNA TGCAGCGTGTCAGGGGGCGCCAATCAGCCCCAGCATTTT.

This chain connects TRBV15 to TRBJ1-5, with a possible D match to TRBD1 (5 bases). This CDR3 contains 16 residues. CDR1 and CDR2 (germline): LNHNV, YYDKDF (reference sequence). V was cut by 0 bases and J by 2 bases, with 11 bases left in between. Here the CDR3 reads CATSRDYGGGNQPQHF. In nucleotides, the CDR3 is TGTGCCACCAGCAGAGATTACGGGGGGGGCAATCAGCCCCAGCATTTT.

This sequence joins TRBV30 and TRBJ1-5; TRBD1 matches 7 bases. Germline V gene lookup returns CDR1 GTSNPN and CDR2 SVGIG (reference sequence). The CDR3 spans 14 residues. V was clipped by 2 bases and J by 2 bases; unmatched bases: 3. The CDR3 DNA sequence: TGTGCCTGGAGTACCACAGGGGGCAATCAGCCCCAGCATTTT. Protein product: CAWSTTGGNQPQHF.

A remark on this clone: Other DNA variants within this sample encode the same CDR3. J is TRBJ2-7 and V is TRBV7-2; 9 bases align to TRBD1. This CDR3 comprises 14 residues. The junction had 1 base not matched to a gene; V was cut back by 1 base and J by 3 bases. Germline values: CDR1 SGHTA, CDR2 FQGNSA. The chain's CDR3 is CASSLGGQGYEQYF. The CDR3 DNA follows: TGTGCCAGCAGCTTAGGGGGACAGGGCTACGAGCAGTACTTC.

The rearrangement uses TRBV28 and TRBJ1-3, with D unresolved. V dropped 8 bases and J dropped 4 bases, with 18 bases sitting between them. Germline V lookup: CDR1 MDHEN, CDR2 SYDVKM. The CDR3 is made up of 15 amino acids. This CDR3 is CASGSWEAGGNTIYF. The CDR3 bases are TGTGCCAGCGGGAGCTGGGAAGCGGGAGGAAACACCATATATTTT.

This clone was seen once. The CDR3 nucleotides read TGCGCCAGCAGCCAAGAAGGCCGGGATGGTCGGACTGAAGCTTTCTTT. Amino acid sequence: CASSQEGRDGRTEAFF. The rearrangement joins TRBV4-1 to TRBJ1-1; D gene unclear. Looked up from germline, CDR1 is MGHRA and CDR2 is YSYEKL. This CDR3 is built from 16 residues. V lost 0 bases, J lost 5 bases, and 16 bases lay in between.

The gene calls are TRBV24-1 and TRBJ1-2; D remains ambiguous. The CDR3 contains 17 residues. Germline CDR1 KGHDR, CDR2 SFDVKD. V lost 3 bases and J lost 1, with 17 bases in between. The CDR3 protein is CATSDGASPHFNYGYTF. As DNA, the CDR3 is TGTGCCACCAGTGATGGAGCTTCGCCCCATTTTAACTATGGCTACACCTTC.

The chain joins TRBV25-1 to TRBJ1-4, with D possibly matching TRBD1 (5 bases). V lost 3 bases and J lost 8, with 13 bases in between. The CDR3 is made up of 14 amino acids. The germline gives CDR1 MGHDK, CDR2 SYGVNS. The chain's CDR3 is CASSDPGPGEKLFF. In DNA, the CDR3 is TGTGCCAGCAGTGACCCCGGACCAGGGGAAAAACTGTTTTTT. Together with reference TRBV25-1 and TRBJ1-4, the CDR3 gives the full variable domain: EADIYQTPRYLVIGTGKKITLECSQTMGHDKMYWYQQDPGMELHLIHYSYGVNSTEKGDLSSESTVSRIRTEHFPLTLESARPSHTSQYLCASSDPGPGEKLFFGSGTQLSVL.

A few counts support this clone. The chain is built from TRBV9 and TRBJ2-3; TRBD2 matches 7 bases. The CDR3 extends over 15 amino acids. The germline gives CDR1 SGDLS, CDR2 YYNGEE. V trimming: 3 bases; J trimming: 4 bases; junction bases outside the gene matches: 8. The chain's CDR3 is CASSGEGGPPDTQYF. The CDR3 nucleotides read TGTGCCAGCAGCGGCGAGGGAGGGCCCCCAGATACGCAGTATTTT.

V is TRBV6-2 or TRBV6-3 and J is TRBJ2-3; TRBD2 matches at 9 bases. The germline gives CDR1 MNHEY, CDR2 SVGEGT. With V trimmed by 4 bases and J by 2 bases, 16 bases remained unmatched. This CDR3 is 19 amino acids long. The CDR3 reads CASSSHLTSSGGHTDTQYF. CDR3 sequence (DNA): TGTGCCAGCAGTTCACACCTCACTAGTAGCGGGGGCCACACAGATACGCAGTATTTT.

The chain employs TRBV19 and TRBJ2-3, with D possibly being TRBD2 (6 bases). Trimming left V 9 bases short and J 2 bases short, with 12 bases between. This CDR3 has 13 amino acids. Germline V gene lookup returns CDR1 LNHDA and CDR2 SQIVND (reference sequence). The DNA for the CDR3 is TGTGCCAGCAGGCGGGGCCCCACAGATACGCAGTATTTT. It codes for CASRRGPTDTQYF.

The rearrangement uses TRBV6-5 and TRBJ2-5; maybe TRBD2 (5 bases). Trimming shortened V by 11 bases and J by 4 bases, and 14 bases separated the two germline ends. The germline gives CDR1 MNHEY, CDR2 SVGAGI. The CDR3 totals 12 residues. This chain's CDR3 is CAALGRGETQYF. The DNA for the CDR3 is TGTGCCGCCCTCGGTCGGGGAGAGACCCAGTACTTC.

The chain combines TRBV5-1 with TRBJ2-1; perhaps TRBD2 as D (6 bases). The CDR3 length is 15 residues. V lost 5 bases, J lost 7 bases, and 19 bases lay in between. Germline loops: CDR1 SGHRS, CDR2 YFSETQ. For the CDR3, the DNA is TGCGCCAGCAGGTGGGACTCCCCCAGGTTGAATGAGCAGTTCTTC. This gives the protein CASRWDSPRLNEQFF.

This chain connects TRBV19 to TRBJ2-1; TRBD2 matches at 11 bases. The CDR3 covers 13 residues. CDR1 is LNHDA and CDR2 is SQIVND in the germline V gene (reference sequence). Losses at the gene ends were 5 bases for V and 11 bases for J; bases not matched to a gene: 5. The CDR3 is CASSAGLADKQFF. The CDR3 DNA follows: TGTGCCAGTAGTGCGGGACTAGCGGACAAGCAGTTCTTC.

This chain joins TRBV18 and TRBJ2-7, with D perhaps matching TRBD2 (6 bases). V shed 2 bases and J shed 7 bases, with 21 bases lying between them. CDR1 and CDR2 from the germline V gene are KGHSH and LQKENI. This CDR3 region has 16 residues. CDR3 DNA: TGTGCCAGCTCACCAGATAGGGTACGGGTTCGGGAGGAGCAGTACTTC. Its protein product is CASSPDRVRVREEQYF. The variable domain in full, completed from reference TRBV18 and TRBJ2-7, reads NAGVMQNPRHLVRRRGQEARLRCSPMKGHSHVYWYRQLPEEGLKFMVYLQKENIIDESGMPKERFSAEFPKEGPSILRIQQVVRGDSAAYFCASSPDRVRVREEQYFGPGTRLTVT.

This sequence joins TRBV9 and TRBJ2-3, with TRBD1 matching over 10 bases. Germline loops: CDR1 SGDLS, CDR2 YYNGEE. The CDR3 runs 15 residues. After removal of 2 bases from V and 5 bases from J, the junction contained 5 bases not matched to a gene. CDR3 nucleotide sequence: TGTGCCAGCAGCGTTCGGGACAGGGGACTAGATACGCAGTATTTT. It is translated as CASSVRDRGLDTQYF.

The rearrangement uses TRBV9 and TRBJ2-3, with TRBD2 identical over 14 bases. Per germline, CDR1 SGDLS and CDR2 YYNGEE. With 6 bases clipped from V and 7 bases from J, the junction kept 7 bases outside the gene matches. The CDR3 extends over 15 amino acids. The CDR3 loop is CASNRLAGGPNTQYF. Here the CDR3 DNA reads TGTGCCAGCAACCGACTAGCGGGGGGGCCAAATACGCAGTATTTT.

This sequence joins TRBV6-5 and TRBJ2-1; 10 nucleotides align to TRBD2. Germline lookup yields CDR1 MNHEY and CDR2 SVGAGI. With V trimmed by 6 bases and J by 8 bases, 4 bases remained unmatched. The CDR3 has 13 residues. The CDR3, as DNA: TGTGCCAGCAGACTAGCGGGGCGGTATGAGCAGTTCTTC. Its protein is CASRLAGRYEQFF.

The CDR3 region has the DNA TGTGCCACCAGTGAAGGGGACTATGGCTACACCTTC. It is translated as CATSEGDYGYTF. The rearrangement links TRBV24-1 to TRBJ1-2; a weak D match, TRBD1 (5 bases). V was clipped by 4 bases and J by 3 bases, with 5 bases between them. The germline V gene encodes CDR1 KGHDR and CDR2 SFDVKD. The CDR3 covers 12 residues.

This sequence joins TRBV3-1 (or the pseudogene TRBV3-2) and TRBJ1-2; 8 bases map to TRBD1. Trimming took 5 bases from V and 4 from J; bases not matched to a gene: 3. CDR3 length equals 13 residues. Germline V gives CDR1 LGHDT, CDR2 YNNKEL (reference sequence). DNA for the CDR3: TGTGCCAGCAGCACCGGGACAGGCTATGGCTACACCTTC. It translates to CASSTGTGYGYTF.

The V gene is TRBV28, the J gene TRBJ1-1; the match to TRBD1 covers 8 bases. V lost 3 bases, J lost 6 bases, and 12 bases stayed unmatched. This CDR3 spans 16 amino acids. CDR1 MDHEN and CDR2 SYDVKM come from the germline V gene. In DNA form, the CDR3 reads TGTGCCAGCAGTTTTTTTTCTGGCAGGGGGCACGCTGAAGCTTTCTTT. Translated: CASSFFSGRGHAEAFF.

The chain combines TRBV15 with TRBJ2-5; 8 bases line up with TRBD2. The ends lost 9 bases at V and 5 bases at J; junction bases unmatched: 11. The germline V gene encodes CDR1 LNHNV and CDR2 YYDKDF (reference sequence). The CDR3 contains 14 residues. The CDR3, as DNA: TGTGCCACGAGCGAAGGCGGGGGGCGGGAGACCCAGTACTTC. This codes for CATSEGGGRETQYF.

The chain's CDR3 is CASSDTGYNNYGYTF. The CDR3 bases are TGTGCCAGCAGTGACACAGGTTATAATAACTATGGCTACACCTTC. The chain combines TRBV2 with TRBJ1-2, with D maybe TRBD1 (5 bases). Trimming cost V 3 bases and J 1 base, with 12 bases left between them. The CDR3 loop spans 15 amino acids. Germline V gene sequence: CDR1 SNHLY, CDR2 FYNNEI.